Presented here are 21 T cell receptor beta chains from one specimen sequenced in a study of cytomegalovirus exposure and HLA in healthy donors. The data were produced by immunoSEQ multiplex PCR, yet TCRdb's version contains in-frame clones alone and is incomplete. The sample contains approximately 270,000 clones, around 90% of which appear only once. Material: PBMCs. These receptor sequences come from a woman between 18 and 30 years old in good health and CMV-seronegative.

The chain recombines TRBV9 with TRBJ2-1, with 10 positions matching TRBD2. Unmatched junction bases numbered 4, after V lost 0 bases and J lost 7 bases. This CDR3 contains 15 residues. The germline V gene encodes CDR1 SGDLS and CDR2 YYNGEE. The CDR3 here is CASSVEGLALNEQFF. The DNA of the CDR3 is TGTGCCAGCAGCGTAGAGGGACTAGCGTTGAATGAGCAGTTCTTC.

The genes are TRBV6-5 and TRBJ1-1, with unresolved D. The CDR3 runs 12 residues. Germline V lookup: CDR1 MNHEY, CDR2 SVGAGI. Trimming removed 6 bases at V and 8 bases at J, with 13 bases between. CDR3 loop: CASRTRTEEAFF. The CDR3 region has the DNA TGTGCCAGCAGAACACGGACTGAAGAAGCTTTCTTT.

The chain recombines TRBV28 with TRBJ1-6; no firm D call. The CDR3 contains 14 residues. CDR1 and CDR2 (germline): MDHEN, SYDVKM. The ends were cut back, 2 bases at V and 9 bases at J, with 11 bases in the middle. For the CDR3, the DNA is TGTGCCAGCAGTTTAATCGAGCCATTTTCACCCCTCCACTTT. This translates into CASSLIEPFSPLHF.

This chain joins TRBV18 and TRBJ2-3; 10 bases agree with TRBD2. The CDR3 is 16 amino acids. V shed 4 bases, J shed 4 bases, and the junction held 8 bases outside the gene matches. Germline values: CDR1 KGHSH, CDR2 LQKENI. Written as DNA, the CDR3 is TGTGCCAGCTCACTACTAGCGGGGTACAGTCCAGATACGCAGTATTTT. This codes for CASSLLAGYSPDTQYF. Supplemented by reference TRBV18 and TRBJ2-3, the full variable domain reads NAGVMQNPRHLVRRRGQEARLRCSPMKGHSHVYWYRQLPEEGLKFMVYLQKENIIDESGMPKERFSAEFPKEGPSILRIQQVVRGDSAAYFCASSLLAGYSPDTQYFGPGTRLTVL.

CDR3: CASRPTSGGLADTQYF. The CDR3 coding sequence is TGTGCCAGCAGGCCGACTAGCGGGGGGTTGGCAGATACGCAGTATTTT. The gene calls are TRBV7-9 and TRBJ2-3; 13 bases match TRBD2. Trimming at V came to 6 bases and at J to 4 bases, leaving 7 bases not matched to a gene. The CDR3 has 16 residues. Germline lookup yields CDR1 SEHNR and CDR2 FQNEAQ (reference sequence). Looking up the rest from reference TRBV7-9 and TRBJ2-3 gives the full variable domain: DTGVSQNPRHKITKRGQNVTFRCDPISEHNRLYWYRQTLGQGPEFLTYFQNEAQLEKSRLLSDRFSAERPKGSFSTLEIQRTEQGDSAMYLCASRPTSGGLADTQYFGPGTRLTVL.

Notes on this clone: At the DNA level, this CDR3 is encoded by other sequences in the same sample as well. The chain joins TRBV7-2 to TRBJ1-3; tentative D call: TRBD1 (5 bases). This CDR3 comprises 14 residues. In germline, CDR1 is SGHTA, CDR2 FQGNSA. V was clipped by 1 base and J by 4 bases, with 8 bases between them. The CDR3 nucleotides read TGTGCCAGCAGCTTAGGACAGCTAGGAAACACCATATATTTT. Its translation: CASSLGQLGNTIYF.

The chain couples TRBV9 to TRBJ1-2; D is undetermined. The CDR3 loop spans 11 amino acids. With 3 bases removed from V and 7 bases from J, the gap between germline ends came to 7 bases. CDR1 SGDLS and CDR2 YYNGEE come from the germline V gene. CDR3 protein: CASSALGGYTF. CDR3 nucleotides: TGTGCCAGCAGCGCCCTCGGTGGCTACACCTTC. Filled out from reference TRBV9 and TRBJ1-2, the complete variable domain reads DSGVTQTPKHLITATGQRVTLRCSPRSGDLSVYWYQQSLDQGLQFLIQYYNGEERAKGNILERFSAQQFPDLHSELNLSSLELGDSALYFCASSALGGYTFGSGTRLTVV.

The rearrangement joins TRBV18 to TRBJ2-7; TRBD1 matches at 7 bases. This CDR3 contains 14 residues. Per germline, CDR1 KGHSH and CDR2 LQKENI. V trimming: 3 bases; J trimming: 4 bases; junction bases outside the gene matches: 6. The CDR3 reads CASSPGQDRYEQYV. CDR3 nucleotide sequence: TGTGCCAGCTCACCTGGACAGGACCGTTACGAGCAGTACGTC.

The chain has TRBV2 and TRBJ1-1; 9 nucleotides line up with TRBD1. Germline trimming cut 5 bases from V and 1 base from J; bases unmatched to any gene: 2. The germline gives CDR1 SNHLY, CDR2 FYNNEI. This CDR3 contains 14 residues. CDR3 region: CASSSTGGNTEAFF. Written as DNA, the CDR3 is TGTGCCAGCAGTTCGACAGGGGGGAACACTGAAGCTTTCTTT. Supplemented by reference TRBV2 and TRBJ1-1, the full variable domain reads EPEVTQTPSHQVTQMGQEVILRCVPISNHLYFYWYRQILGQKVEFLVSFYNNEISEKSEIFDDQFSVERPDGSNFTLKIRSTKLEDSAMYFCASSSTGGNTEAFFGQGTRLTVV.

The genes are TRBV7-6 and TRBJ1-3, with D maybe TRBD1 (5 bases). Germline V gene lookup returns CDR1 SGHVS and CDR2 FNYEAQ. The CDR3 consists of 15 residues. The V end lost 0 bases, the J end lost 3 bases, and 9 bases lay between the germline ends. As DNA, the CDR3 is TGTGCCAGCAGCTTAGCGCCAGGGATTGGAAACACCATATATTTT. It yields the protein CASSLAPGIGNTIYF.

V and J are TRBV6-5 and TRBJ1-1; D perhaps matches TRBD1 (5 bases). The CDR3 runs 13 residues. V was pared by 5 bases and J by 5 bases, with 12 bases between. The germline V gene has CDR1 MNHEY and CDR2 SVGAGI. The CDR3: CASSVGQETEAFF. CDR3 in DNA: TGTGCCAGCAGTGTGGGGCAGGAAACTGAAGCTTTCTTT.

V gene TRBV6-1 combines with J gene TRBJ2-7; 7 nucleotides align to TRBD1. Per germline, CDR1 MNHNS and CDR2 SASEGT. This CDR3 is 14 amino acids long. V was pared by 6 bases and J by 5 bases, with 10 bases of the junction left unmatched. The CDR3 is CASRDGTGADEQYV. DNA of the CDR3: TGTGCCAGCAGGGACGGAACAGGGGCCGACGAGCAGTACGTC.

This chain connects TRBV9 to TRBJ2-7, with D tentatively TRBD2 (5 bases). CDR3 length: 15 amino acids. The V gene's germline CDR1 is SGDLS and CDR2 YYNGEE. The V end was cut by 0 bases, the J end by 2 bases, with 12 bases between. CDR3 protein: CASSVVREPTYEQYF. CDR3 nucleotide sequence: TGTGCCAGCAGCGTAGTAAGGGAGCCGACCTACGAGCAGTACTTC.

The rearrangement uses TRBV25-1 and TRBJ1-5; the D gene is possibly TRBD1 (6 bases). Trimming took off 4 bases at V and 2 bases at J, with 15 bases between the two ends. Germline CDR1 is MGHDK and CDR2 is SYGVNS. There are 16 residues in the CDR3. The CDR3 nucleotides are TGTGCCAGCAGTGCACAGGGAAGATTCGGCAATCAGCCCCAGCATTTT. It yields the protein CASSAQGRFGNQPQHF.

This CDR3 is CASSQQDREYDLIPRPHYEQYV. The CDR3 nucleotides read TGCGCCAGCAGCCAACAGGACAGGGAGTATGACCTCATTCCCCGTCCCCACTACGAGCAGTACGTC. The V gene is TRBV4-1, the J gene TRBJ2-7; TRBD1 matches at 8 bases. The germline V gene has CDR1 MGHRA and CDR2 YSYEKL. Trimming cost V 2 bases and J 3 bases; bases outside gene matches: 27. There are 22 residues in the CDR3.

CDR3 protein: CASSPEGERGNTEAFF. Here the CDR3 DNA reads TGTGCCAGTAGTCCCGAGGGGGAGCGTGGGAACACTGAAGCTTTCTTT. V gene TRBV19 combines with J gene TRBJ1-1; tentative D call: TRBD1 (6 bases). Germline V gene data show CDR1 as LNHDA and CDR2 as SQIVND (reference sequence). V lost 5 bases to trimming and J lost 1 base, with 17 bases between them. This CDR3 region has 16 residues.

Comment on this clone: Other DNA sequences in this specimen translate into the identical CDR3. The chain joins TRBV2 to TRBJ1-5; 12 bases are a match to TRBD1. The germline V gene encodes CDR1 SNHLY and CDR2 FYNNEI. The CDR3 runs 14 residues. V lost 3 bases and J lost 6; bases outside the gene matches: 0. CDR3 residues: CASSEGQGAQPQHF. As DNA, the CDR3 is TGTGCCAGCAGTGAGGGACAGGGGGCTCAGCCCCAGCATTTT.

This chain links TRBV28 with TRBJ2-3, with TRBD1 as a possible D gene (5 bases). The CDR3 totals 13 residues. Trimming stripped 7 bases from V and 4 bases from J, with 12 bases between. CDR1 is MDHEN and CDR2 is SYDVKM in the germline V gene. In nucleotides, the CDR3 is TGTGCCAGCAACATCCTAGGGGCAGATACGCAGTATTTT. Translated: CASNILGADTQYF.

J is TRBJ1-2 and V is TRBV18; D perhaps matches TRBD1 (5 bases). Germline V gives CDR1 KGHSH, CDR2 LQKENI. The CDR3 sequence is 15 residues long. Trimming took 1 base from V and 0 from J, leaving 9 bases between them. The CDR3 reads CASSPLGGANYGYTF. The CDR3 DNA reads as TGTGCCAGCTCACCACTGGGGGGAGCTAACTATGGCTACACCTTC. The whole variable domain, filled in from reference TRBV18 and TRBJ1-2, reads NAGVMQNPRHLVRRRGQEARLRCSPMKGHSHVYWYRQLPEEGLKFMVYLQKENIIDESGMPKERFSAEFPKEGPSILRIQQVVRGDSAAYFCASSPLGGANYGYTFGSGTRLTVV.

This rearrangement joins TRBV7-9 to TRBJ1-2; 7 positions match TRBD1. This CDR3 has 15 amino acids. The germline gives CDR1 SEHNR, CDR2 FQNEAQ (reference sequence). Unmatched junction bases numbered 9, after V lost 5 bases and J lost 3 bases. CDR3 coding DNA: TGTGCCAGCAGCCCAGACGGGGACAGCTACTATGGCTACACCTTC. This translates into CASSPDGDSYYGYTF.

This clone appeared once. This chain joins TRBV14 and TRBJ2-2; TRBD2 matches 7 bases. The V gene end was trimmed by 4 bases and the J gene end by 3 bases; junction bases not matched to a gene: 11. Germline CDR1 and CDR2: SGHDN and FVKESK. CDR3 length equals 17 residues. The CDR3 sequence: CASSPLSGAGYTGELFF. The CDR3 nucleotides are TGTGCCAGCAGCCCCTTAAGCGGGGCGGGGTACACCGGGGAGCTGTTTTTT.